These 31 T cell receptor beta chains were all obtained from the same sample, sequenced in a study of T cell repertoires in cytomegalovirus infection. Each CDR3 protein is one row after TCRdb ran MiXCR on the reads. Among 110,000 or so distinct CDR3 sequences listed, around 28% were seen once. Their antigens are not known. Sequencing used CD8+ T cells from cultured PBMCs, obtained from culture after CMV antigen stimulation. The receptor source for this set is a human donor in good health (CMV status not recorded). Some clones in this sample may be carry-over from other donors' samples.

The chain couples TRBV2 to TRBJ2-2, with 8 positions matching TRBD1. The germline V gene encodes CDR1 SNHLY and CDR2 FYNNEI. The CDR3 runs to 14 residues. V lost 7 bases to trimming and J lost 6 bases; unmatched junction nucleotides: 7. CDR3 sequence: CASTDRVEAGELFF. The DNA of the CDR3 is TGTGCCAGCACGGACAGGGTGGAAGCCGGGGAGCTGTTTTTT.

The chain links TRBV12-5 to TRBJ2-3; 9 nucleotides match TRBD1. Per the germline V gene, CDR1 is LGHNT and CDR2 is FRNRAP. The J segment lost 4 bases and the V segment lost 1 base, leaving 6 bases of the junction unmatched. The CDR3 consists of 16 residues. The CDR3 sequence: CASGLGQGELADTQYF. CDR3 sequence (DNA): TGTGCTAGTGGTTTGGGACAGGGGGAGCTCGCAGATACGCAGTATTTT.

The chain joins TRBV6-6 to TRBJ2-7; TRBD2 matches at 8 bases. This CDR3 is 14 amino acids long. V lost 3 bases, J lost 7 bases, and 8 bases stayed unmatched. Looked up from germline, CDR1 is MNHNY and CDR2 is SVGAGI (reference sequence). The CDR3 sequence: CASSYSTSAGEQYF. The CDR3, as DNA: TGTGCCAGCAGTTATTCGACTAGCGCTGGTGAGCAGTACTTC.

This clonotype appeared many times. The chain employs TRBV9 and TRBJ2-5; perhaps TRBD2 as D (5 bases). The V gene lost 4 bases and the J gene lost 0 bases, with 10 bases spanning the gap. In germline, CDR1 is SGDLS, CDR2 YYNGEE. The CDR3 covers 14 residues. DNA for the CDR3: TGTGCCAGCAGCCCGTCGGGAAACCAAGAGACCCAGTACTTC. Its translation: CASSPSGNQETQYF.

For this clonotype: A read error may account for a junction end that differs from germline. The rearrangement uses TRBV4-2 and TRBJ2-7; 9 bases align to TRBD1. The CDR3 sequence is 14 residues long. The V gene's germline CDR1 is LGHNA and CDR2 YNFKEQ. CDR3 DNA: TGTCCCAGCAGCCCCGGGACAGGGTCCTACGAGCAGTACTTC. Translated, it gives CPSSPGTGSYEQYF.

The chain joins TRBV11-2 to TRBJ1-1, with D uncertain. This CDR3 is built from 14 residues. V lost 5 bases, J lost 6 bases, and 16 bases lay in between. Germline V CDR1 and CDR2: SGHAT, FQNNGV. For the CDR3, the DNA is TGTGCCAGCAGCCCGACGGGCGGGCACCCTGAAGCTTTCTTT. This encodes CASSPTGGHPEAFF.

This clonotype was detected only a few times. This sequence joins TRBV4-1 and TRBJ2-7, with 7 bases lining up with TRBD1. Germline CDR1 and CDR2: MGHRA and YSYEKL. J lost 3 bases, V lost 0 bases, and 8 bases had no gene match. The CDR3 has 16 residues. CDR3 sequence: CASSQDSRQGYYEQYF. The CDR3 coding sequence is TGCGCCAGCAGCCAAGATTCGCGACAGGGCTACTACGAGCAGTACTTC.

The J gene is TRBJ1-1, the V gene TRBV5-4, with TRBD1 identical over 9 bases. CDR1 is SGHNT, CDR2 YYREEE, per germline (reference sequence). Unmatched junction bases numbered 4, after V lost 5 bases and J lost 5 bases. CDR3 length equals 13 residues. The CDR3 loop is CASRGTGNTEAFF. The CDR3 DNA reads TGTGCCAGCAGGGGGACAGGGAATACTGAAGCTTTCTTT.

The chain joins TRBV5-5 to TRBJ1-2, with 8 positions matching TRBD1. The V segment lost 4 bases and the J segment 3 bases; nucleotides outside the gene matches: 5. From germline, CDR1 is SGHKS and CDR2 YYEKEE (reference sequence). This CDR3 is 14 amino acids long. The CDR3 loop is CASSPGQEDYGYTF. The CDR3 bases are TGTGCCAGCAGCCCGGGACAGGAAGACTATGGCTACACCTTC.

This clonotype was picked up many times. The V and J genes are TRBV2 and TRBJ2-7; 7 bases agree with TRBD1. The CDR3 has 15 residues. In germline, CDR1 is SNHLY, CDR2 FYNNEI. Trimming cost V 7 bases and J 5 bases; bases outside gene matches: 14. DNA of the CDR3: TGTGCCAGCACTGAGGACAGGAGGTTGCTCGACGAGCAGTACTTC. This sequence encodes CASTEDRRLLDEQYF.

This clonotype was seen just once. This chain links TRBV7-3 with TRBJ2-1; 11 nucleotides match TRBD1. The CDR3 has 14 amino acids. The trim removed 7 bases at V and 9 bases at J, leaving 8 bases unmatched. Germline V gene sequence: CDR1 SGHTA, CDR2 FQGTGA. DNA of the CDR3: TGTGCCAGCAAGACCCCCGGGACAGGGGGTGAGCAGTTCTTC. Translated, it gives CASKTPGTGGEQFF.

At least ten counts were recorded for this clonotype. The genes are TRBV12-3 or TRBV12-4 and TRBJ2-3; 8 nucleotides line up with TRBD2. The trim removed 6 bases at V and 3 bases at J, leaving 8 bases unmatched. This CDR3 region has 15 residues. In DNA form, the CDR3 reads TGTGCCAGCAGCAACCGGGGGGGGCGAACAGATACGCAGTATTTT. This translates into CASSNRGGRTDTQYF.

The chain has TRBV2 and TRBJ1-2; D uncertain. Germline lookup yields CDR1 SNHLY and CDR2 FYNNEI. The CDR3 is made up of 15 amino acids. V lost 0 bases, J lost 6 bases, and 14 bases lay in between. The CDR3 DNA reads TGTGCCAGCAGTGAAGCGGCCGGGGTCCTCAATGGCTACACCTTC. It specifies CASSEAAGVLNGYTF.

The chain employs TRBV5-4 and TRBJ2-2, with 12 positions matching TRBD1. The CDR3 spans 18 residues. V lost 3 bases to trimming and J lost 0 bases; unmatched junction nucleotides: 6. Germline V gives CDR1 SGHNT, CDR2 YYREEE (reference sequence). The CDR3 coding sequence is TGTGCCAGCAGCTCACCGGGACAGGGGGCCCCGAACACCGGGGAGCTGTTTTTT. It encodes CASSSPGQGAPNTGELFF.

This clonotype was counted between two and nine times. This rearrangement joins TRBV19 to TRBJ2-3; D call uncertain. The CDR3 covers 13 residues. The germline CDR1 and CDR2 sequences are LNHDA and SQIVND (reference sequence). Trimming pared 1 base from V and 6 bases from J, leaving 8 bases between. The CDR3 nucleotides read TGTGCCAGTAGTATAGGCCACATCGATACGCAGTATTTT. Amino acids: CASSIGHIDTQYF. The full variable domain, completed using reference TRBV19 and TRBJ2-3, is DGGITQSPKYLFRKEGQNVTLSCEQNLNHDAMYWYRQDPGQGLRLIYYSQIVNDFQKGDIAEGYSVSREKKESFPLTVTSAQKNPTAFYLCASSIGHIDTQYFGPGTRLTVL.

The genes are TRBV2 and TRBJ2-1; a possible D gene is TRBD2 (5 bases). Trimming stripped 0 bases from V and 3 bases from J, with 18 bases between. CDR1 SNHLY and CDR2 FYNNEI come from the germline V gene. The CDR3 totals 18 residues. CDR3 residues: CASSEALPDSHIYNEQFF. CDR3 nucleotide sequence: TGTGCCAGCAGTGAAGCGCTTCCGGACTCGCATATCTACAATGAGCAGTTCTTC.

The J gene is TRBJ2-3, the V gene TRBV7-9, with 7 bases matching TRBD1. The CDR3 has 14 residues. The V segment lost 1 base and the J segment 4 bases; nucleotides outside the gene matches: 2. The germline CDR1 and CDR2 sequences are SEHNR and FQNEAQ (reference sequence). As DNA, the CDR3 is TGTGCCAGCAGCTTAGAACAGGGGTCAGATACGCAGTATTTT. This encodes CASSLEQGSDTQYF.

The chain links TRBV14 to TRBJ1-1; D perhaps matches TRBD1 (5 bases). The CDR3 loop spans 17 amino acids. Germline CDR1 is SGHDN and CDR2 is FVKESK. The V end lost 5 bases, the J end lost 0 bases, and 19 bases lay between the germline ends. The CDR3 region has the DNA TGTGCCAGCAGCGAAAGAGGGGTGTGGGACCTGAACACTGAAGCTTTCTTT. It codes for CASSERGVWDLNTEAFF.

CDR3 residues: CASSPASSYSYNEQFF. The CDR3 nucleotides are TGTGCCAGCAGTCCCGCCTCTAGCTACTCCTACAATGAGCAGTTCTTC. This rearrangement joins TRBV28 to TRBJ2-1, with D possibly matching TRBD2 (5 bases). CDR1 is MDHEN, CDR2 SYDVKM, per germline. CDR3 length: 16 amino acids. Trimming removed 5 bases at V and 0 bases at J, with 14 bases between.

The chain is built from TRBV27 and TRBJ1-1; D perhaps matches TRBD1 (6 bases). This CDR3 has 12 amino acids. V gave up 5 bases and J gave up 6 bases, with 10 bases separating them. The germline gives CDR1 MNHEY, CDR2 SMNVEV (reference sequence). CDR3 region: CASSRRGAEAFF. The CDR3 nucleotides read TGTGCCAGCAGTCGCAGGGGTGCTGAAGCTTTCTTT.

V is TRBV6-6 and J is TRBJ1-6, with D hard to call. From germline, CDR1 is MNHNY and CDR2 SVGAGI (reference sequence). The CDR3 length is 15 residues. Between the trimmed V and J ends, which lost 0 bases and 0 bases, there was a span of 3 bases. DNA for the CDR3: TGTGCCAGCAGTTACTCGGGCTCCTATAATTCACCCCTCCACTTT. The encoded protein is CASSYSGSYNSPLHF.

The chain combines TRBV29-1 with TRBJ2-1; 7 bases agree with TRBD1. CDR3 length equals 13 residues. Germline CDR1 is SQVTM and CDR2 is ANQGSEA. J lost 10 bases, V lost 5 bases, and 11 bases had no gene match. As DNA, the CDR3 is TGCAGCGTTCCAGACAGGGCTAAGTACGAGCAGTTCTTC. Its protein is CSVPDRAKYEQFF.

This clonotype appeared many times. The V and J genes are TRBV4-1 and TRBJ1-6; weak D call: TRBD1 (6 bases). Between the trimmed V and J ends, which lost 0 bases and 5 bases, there was a span of 11 bases. This CDR3 is built from 16 residues. Germline CDR1 MGHRA, CDR2 YSYEKL. The CDR3 is CASSQDTGHNNSPLHF. DNA for the CDR3: TGCGCCAGCAGCCAAGATACAGGGCATAATAATTCACCCCTCCACTTT.

This clonotype was seen at least ten times. The chain recombines TRBV5-6 with TRBJ1-1; no clear D. Germline-derived CDR1 and CDR2 are SGHDT and YYEEEE. Trimming took off 0 bases at V and 3 bases at J, with 9 bases between the two ends. This CDR3 spans 14 amino acids. CDR3 region: CASSLVSSYTEAFF. The CDR3 nucleotides are TGTGCCAGCAGCTTGGTGAGTTCGTACACTGAAGCTTTCTTT.

This clonotype was counted at least ten times. The rearrangement links TRBV12-3 or TRBV12-4 to TRBJ2-3; 8 bases match TRBD1. With V trimmed by 4 bases and J by 0 bases, 3 bases remained unmatched. The CDR3 covers 15 residues. The CDR3 loop reads CASSSRQGSTDTQYF. The CDR3 DNA reads as TGTGCCAGCAGTTCAAGACAGGGGAGCACAGATACGCAGTATTTT.

The V gene is TRBV10-2, the J gene TRBJ2-2, with D maybe TRBD2 (7 bases). Trimming removed 10 bases from V and 7 bases from J, with 13 bases in between. CDR1 WSHSY and CDR2 SAAADI come from the germline V gene. This CDR3 is 12 amino acids long. The CDR3 region has the DNA TGCGCCACCGGGGGGCGGGGCGGGGAGCTGTTTTTT. Its protein is CATGGRGGELFF.

This clonotype was found many times. The chain has TRBV12-3 or TRBV12-4 and TRBJ1-1; D is perhaps TRBD1 (5 bases). Trimming removed 6 bases from V and 1 base from J, with 12 bases in between. There are 14 residues in the CDR3. The CDR3 is CASSSRGGNTEAFF. The CDR3 nucleotides are TGTGCCAGCAGCTCGCGGGGGGGGAACACTGAAGCTTTCTTT.

This chain links TRBV5-1 with TRBJ1-6, with D possibly being TRBD1 (6 bases). This CDR3 has 15 residues. V lost 0 bases, J lost 7 bases, and 11 bases lay in between. The germline V gene encodes CDR1 SGHRS and CDR2 YFSETQ. CDR3 DNA sequence: TGCGCCAGCAGCTTGGGGCAGGGGTGGAATTCACCCCTCCACTTT. Protein sequence: CASSLGQGWNSPLHF.

This clonotype has at least ten counts. This sequence joins TRBV7-6 and TRBJ2-1, with D unresolved. Per germline, CDR1 SGHVS and CDR2 FNYEAQ. CDR3 length: 15 amino acids. The V end was cut by 1 base, the J end by 6 bases, with 13 bases between. The CDR3 sequence: CASSLDEWGPNEQFF. The CDR3, as DNA: TGTGCCAGCAGCTTAGATGAGTGGGGTCCCAATGAGCAGTTCTTC.

This clonotype was seen many times. The chain has TRBV2 and TRBJ2-1; no firm D call. This CDR3 is built from 14 residues. Trimming left V 6 bases short and J 0 bases short, with 9 bases between. Germline CDR1 and CDR2: SNHLY and FYNNEI. CDR3 nucleotides: TGTGCCAGCAGGGCTCCCTCCTCCTACAATGAGCAGTTCTTC. Translating it yields CASRAPSSYNEQFF.

This clonotype has at least ten counts. V is TRBV7-8 and J is TRBJ2-1, with D uncertain. CDR1 and CDR2 (germline): SGHVS, FQNEAQ. The CDR3 has 15 amino acids. Trimming shortened V by 2 bases and J by 5 bases, and 13 bases separated the two germline ends. The DNA of the CDR3 is TGTGCCAGCAGCTTATTCCCCGGGTTGGACAATGAGCAGTTCTTC. Its protein product is CASSLFPGLDNEQFF. Filled out from reference TRBV7-8 and TRBJ2-1, the complete variable domain reads GAGVSQSPRYKVAKRGQDVALRCDPISGHVSLFWYQQALGQGPEFLTYFQNEAQLDKSGLPSDRFFAERPEGSVSTLKIQRTQQEDSAVYLCASSLFPGLDNEQFFGPGTRLTVL.